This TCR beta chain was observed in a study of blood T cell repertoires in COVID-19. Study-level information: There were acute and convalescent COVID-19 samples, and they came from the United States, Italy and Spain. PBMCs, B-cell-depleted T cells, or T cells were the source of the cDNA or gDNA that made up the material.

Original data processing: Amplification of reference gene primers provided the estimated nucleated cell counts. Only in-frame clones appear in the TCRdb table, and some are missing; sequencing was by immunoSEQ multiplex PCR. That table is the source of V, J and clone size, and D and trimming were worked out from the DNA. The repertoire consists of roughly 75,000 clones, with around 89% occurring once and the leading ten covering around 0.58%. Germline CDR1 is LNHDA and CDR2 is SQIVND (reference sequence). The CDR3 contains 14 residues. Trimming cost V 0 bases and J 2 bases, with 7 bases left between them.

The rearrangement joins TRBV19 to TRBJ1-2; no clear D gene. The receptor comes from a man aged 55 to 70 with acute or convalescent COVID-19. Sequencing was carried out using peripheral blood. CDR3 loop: CASSIDPGNYGYTF. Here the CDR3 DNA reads TGTGCCAGTAGTATAGATCCGGGGAACTATGGCTACACCTTC.